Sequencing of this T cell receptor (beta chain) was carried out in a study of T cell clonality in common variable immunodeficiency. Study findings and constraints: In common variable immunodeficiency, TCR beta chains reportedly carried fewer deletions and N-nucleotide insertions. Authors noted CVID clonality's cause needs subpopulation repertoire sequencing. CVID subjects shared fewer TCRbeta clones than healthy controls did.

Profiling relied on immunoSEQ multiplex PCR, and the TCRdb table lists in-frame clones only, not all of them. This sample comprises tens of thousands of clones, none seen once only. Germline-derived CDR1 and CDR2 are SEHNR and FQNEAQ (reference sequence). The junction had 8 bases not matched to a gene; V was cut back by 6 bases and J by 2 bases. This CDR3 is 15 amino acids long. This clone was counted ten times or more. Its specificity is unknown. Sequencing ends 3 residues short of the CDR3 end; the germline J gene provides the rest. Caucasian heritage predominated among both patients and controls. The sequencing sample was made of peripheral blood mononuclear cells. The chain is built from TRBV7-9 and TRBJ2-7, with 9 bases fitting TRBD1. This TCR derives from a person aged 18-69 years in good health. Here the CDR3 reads CASSSNRGRPYEQYF. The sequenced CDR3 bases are TGTGCCAGCAGTTCAAACAGGGGGCGCCCCTACGAG.